The 30 T cell receptor beta chains given below trace back to one sample, sequenced in a study of cytomegalovirus exposure and HLA in healthy donors. TCRdb's table, derived via immunoSEQ multiplex PCR, lists solely in-frame clones and lacks some. The data contain 160,000 or so clones, approximately 80% of them seen just once; the ten biggest clones take up 2% to 2.5%. Sequences were obtained from PBMCs. Receptors originate from a man younger than 45 in good health and CMV-seropositive.

V is TRBV30 and J is TRBJ1-5; no firm D call. Germline assignment: CDR1 GTSNPN and CDR2 SVGIG (reference sequence). The V gene lost 2 bases and the J gene lost 9 bases, with 14 bases spanning the gap. The CDR3 sequence is 13 residues long. This chain's CDR3 is CAWSLSLGRPQHF. The CDR3 DNA reads as TGTGCCTGGAGTCTCTCACTAGGTCGGCCCCAGCATTTT.

The chain carries TRBV4-3 and TRBJ2-1, with 8 bases that match TRBD2. The CDR3 covers 17 residues. With 0 bases clipped from V and 15 bases from J, the junction kept 19 bases outside the gene matches. Per germline, CDR1 LGHNA and CDR2 YSLEER. The CDR3 sequence is CASSQEKTGGRKATPFF. Written as DNA, the CDR3 is TGCGCCAGCAGCCAAGAAAAGACGGGGGGGCGTAAAGCAACGCCGTTCTTC.

The chain employs TRBV5-1 and TRBJ2-5, with 10 bases fitting TRBD1. Near its end, the DNA agrees better with TRBJ2-7, so the J call may be wrong. The CDR3 runs 14 residues. Germline loops: CDR1 SGHRS, CDR2 YFSETQ. The CDR3 spells CASRGQGHPYEQYF. The CDR3 nucleotides are TGCGCCAGCAGGGGACAGGGGCACCCCTACGAGCAGTACTTC.

The chain combines TRBV18 with TRBJ1-4; the match to TRBD1 covers 7 bases. This CDR3 contains 15 residues. V gave up 6 bases and J gave up 3 bases; unmatched junction bases: 7. CDR1 and CDR2 (germline): KGHSH, LQKENI. The CDR3 spells CASSDNRGPNEKLFF. Written as DNA, the CDR3 is TGTGCCAGCTCGGACAACAGGGGTCCTAATGAAAAACTGTTTTTT.

J is TRBJ1-5 and V is TRBV4-3; D ambiguous. The germline V and J ends were trimmed by 0 bases and 11 bases, with 11 bases remaining between them. Looked up from germline, CDR1 is LGHNA and CDR2 is YSLEER. The CDR3 loop spans 13 amino acids. The CDR3 nucleotides read TGCGCCAGCAGCCAAGATAGTTCCGCCACCCAGCATTTT. This gives the protein CASSQDSSATQHF.

The chain carries TRBV6-5 and TRBJ2-7, with D tentatively TRBD1 (5 bases). V lost 0 bases to trimming and J lost 0 bases, with 9 bases between them. CDR3 length: 15 residues. From germline, CDR1 is MNHEY and CDR2 SVGAGI. The CDR3 spells CASSYSDTLSYEQYF. The CDR3 nucleotides are TGTGCCAGCAGTTACTCGGACACCCTCTCCTACGAGCAGTACTTC.

V usage is TRBV4-1 and J usage is TRBJ2-7; TRBD2 matches at 9 bases. CDR3 length equals 18 residues. Germline V gene data show CDR1 as MGHRA and CDR2 as YSYEKL. V was clipped by 0 bases and J by 1 base; unmatched bases: 10. CDR3 in amino acids: CASSQEGGGGASSYEQYF. The CDR3 DNA sequence: TGCGCCAGCAGCCAAGAGGGTGGCGGGGGGGCCTCGTCCTACGAGCAGTACTTC.

J is TRBJ2-1 and V is TRBV19; D remains ambiguous. The germline V gene encodes CDR1 LNHDA and CDR2 SQIVND (reference sequence). This CDR3 contains 12 residues. V shed 6 bases and J shed 7 bases, with 10 bases lying between them. The CDR3, as DNA: TGTGCCAGTAGCCCCCGACAAAATGAGCAGTTCTTC. Translated: CASSPRQNEQFF.

The gene calls are TRBV9 and TRBJ2-2, with TRBD1 matching over 9 bases. The V segment lost 3 bases and the J segment 7 bases; nucleotides outside the gene matches: 7. Germline V gene lookup returns CDR1 SGDLS and CDR2 YYNGEE. The CDR3 runs to 15 residues. CDR3 bases: TGTGCCAGCAGCGCACAGGGGGCGATATTCGGGGAGCTGTTTTTT. Its protein product is CASSAQGAIFGELFF. Based on the CDR3 plus reference TRBV9 and TRBJ2-2, the full variable domain is DSGVTQTPKHLITATGQRVTLRCSPRSGDLSVYWYQQSLDQGLQFLIQYYNGEERAKGNILERFSAQQFPDLHSELNLSSLELGDSALYFCASSAQGAIFGELFFGEGSRLTVL.

The chain recombines TRBV4-1 with TRBJ2-1; weak D call: TRBD1 (5 bases). With 1 base removed from V and 3 bases from J, the gap between germline ends came to 16 bases. The CDR3 contains 17 residues. Per the germline V gene, CDR1 is MGHRA and CDR2 is YSYEKL. For the CDR3, the DNA is TGCGCCAGCAGCCAAGTGCGAGCCCGACAGCTCTACAATGAGCAGTTCTTC. Its translation is CASSQVRARQLYNEQFF.

The rearrangement joins TRBV6-5 to TRBJ2-1, with TRBD1 matching 9 bases. V lost 7 bases to trimming and J lost 4 bases; unmatched junction nucleotides: 8. The germline gives CDR1 MNHEY, CDR2 SVGAGI. The CDR3 has 15 amino acids. The CDR3 DNA reads TGTGCCAGCACTACCACAGGGGGCCGGTACAATGAGCAGTTCTTC. It is translated as CASTTTGGRYNEQFF.

The V call is TRBV4-1, the J call TRBJ1-2; the match to TRBD1 covers 10 bases. CDR1 is MGHRA, CDR2 YSYEKL, per germline. V trimming: 1 base; J trimming: 3 bases; junction bases outside the gene matches: 8. The CDR3 consists of 17 residues. The CDR3 spells CASSQAPTGQGYYGYTF. The CDR3 DNA sequence: TGCGCCAGCAGCCAAGCACCTACGGGACAGGGGTACTATGGCTACACCTTC.

The chain joins TRBV19 to TRBJ2-1; 12 nucleotides align to TRBD1. Trimming removed 4 bases from V and 2 bases from J; junction bases left unmatched: 3. Germline lookup yields CDR1 LNHDA and CDR2 SQIVND (reference sequence). The CDR3 is 16 residues long. The CDR3 bases are TGTGCCAGTAGTACCGGGACAGGGGGCGCCTACAATGAGCAGTTCTTC. This encodes CASSTGTGGAYNEQFF. Full variable domain (remainder filled in from reference TRBV19 and TRBJ2-1): DGGITQSPKYLFRKEGQNVTLSCEQNLNHDAMYWYRQDPGQGLRLIYYSQIVNDFQKGDIAEGYSVSREKKESFPLTVTSAQKNPTAFYLCASSTGTGGAYNEQFFGPGTRLTVL.

V usage is TRBV6-4 and J usage is TRBJ2-3, with D possibly being TRBD2 (5 bases). The V and J ends lost 2 bases and 6 bases respectively, with 6 bases between them. In germline, CDR1 is MRHNA, CDR2 SNTAGT. The CDR3 has 12 residues. In nucleotides, the CDR3 is TGTGCCAGCAGTGACCGCGGGGATACGCAGTATTTT. This sequence encodes CASSDRGDTQYF.

V and J are TRBV4-3 and TRBJ2-4, with D uncertain. V lost 3 bases to trimming and J lost 4 bases, with 10 bases between them. The CDR3 loop spans 14 amino acids. Per the germline V gene, CDR1 is LGHNA and CDR2 is YSLEER. CDR3 bases: TGCGCCAGCAGCCAGAAAGACGGGAAAAACATTCAGTACTTC. This gives the protein CASSQKDGKNIQYF.

This chain's CDR3 is CASRSVGTGANYEQYF. The CDR3 nucleotides read TGTGCCAGCAGGTCAGTGGGGACAGGGGCCAACTACGAGCAGTACTTC. The J gene is TRBJ2-7, the V gene TRBV11-2, with TRBD1 matching 10 bases. CDR3 size: 16 residues. V lost 6 bases and J lost 3; bases outside the gene matches: 11. The V gene's germline CDR1 is SGHAT and CDR2 FQNNGV.

J is TRBJ2-1 and V is TRBV9; 8 bases align to TRBD2. Germline CDR1 reads SGDLS; CDR2 reads YYNGEE. V lost 3 bases and J lost 7; bases outside the gene matches: 6. This CDR3 is 14 amino acids long. The CDR3 nucleotides are TGTGCCAGCAGCGGGGGGACTAGTCAGAATGAGCAGTTCTTC. It yields the protein CASSGGTSQNEQFF.

V and J are TRBV6-6 and TRBJ2-7, with TRBD2 matching 11 bases. The trim removed 6 bases at V and 4 bases at J, leaving 5 bases unmatched. Germline loops: CDR1 MNHNY, CDR2 SVGAGI (reference sequence). The CDR3 runs to 14 residues. Here the CDR3 DNA reads TGTGCCAGCAGAGTAGCGGGGGGGGAATACGAGCAGTACTTC. Residues: CASRVAGGEYEQYF.

The chain is built from TRBV7-9 and TRBJ2-7; 7 nucleotides match TRBD2. The V gene's germline CDR1 is SEHNR and CDR2 FQNEAQ (reference sequence). The V gene end was trimmed by 5 bases and the J gene end by 4 bases; junction bases not matched to a gene: 5. This CDR3 region has 13 residues. The CDR3 DNA follows: TGTGCCAGCAGCCCCGCGGGGGTGTACGAGCAGTACTTC. The encoded protein is CASSPAGVYEQYF. Complete variable domain (other parts from reference TRBV7-9 and TRBJ2-7): DTGVSQNPRHKITKRGQNVTFRCDPISEHNRLYWYRQTLGQGPEFLTYFQNEAQLEKSRLLSDRFSAERPKGSFSTLEIQRTEQGDSAMYLCASSPAGVYEQYFGPGTRLTVT.

CDR3 bases: TGTGCCAGCAGCTTAGGGGCAGGGGGCACCTCCGAGCAGTACTTC. Its translation is CASSLGAGGTSEQYF. This chain connects TRBV7-2 to TRBJ2-7, with 8 bases lining up with TRBD1. The CDR3 consists of 15 residues. J gave up 6 bases and V 1 base, and 8 bases lay outside the gene matches. CDR1 SGHTA and CDR2 FQGNSA come from the germline V gene. Filled out from reference TRBV7-2 and TRBJ2-7, the complete variable domain reads GAGVSQSPSNKVTEKGKDVELRCDPISGHTALYWYRQSLGQGLEFLIYFQGNSAPDKSGLPSDRFSAERTGGSVSTLTIQRTQQEDSAVYLCASSLGAGGTSEQYFGPGTRLTVT.

The rearrangement links TRBV6-5 to TRBJ1-2, with 7 bases that match TRBD1. The CDR3 spans 15 residues. V dropped 7 bases and J dropped 2; count of bases not matched to a gene: 10. Germline CDR1 reads MNHEY; CDR2 reads SVGAGI. The CDR3 spells CASTRQTGLNYGYTF. As DNA, the CDR3 is TGTGCCAGCACCCGCCAGACAGGGCTAAACTATGGCTACACCTTC.

The chain joins TRBV11-3 to TRBJ2-3; TRBD2 matches 10 bases. The CDR3 has 16 amino acids. Germline V lookup: CDR1 SGHNT, CDR2 YENEEA. The trim removed 4 bases at V and 0 bases at J, leaving 4 bases unmatched. CDR3 DNA sequence: TGTGCCAGCAGCTCACTAGCGGGGTCGAGCACAGATACGCAGTATTTT. It encodes CASSSLAGSSTDTQYF.

The genes are TRBV5-6 and TRBJ1-1; unclear D gene. V lost 0 bases, J lost 4 bases, and 7 bases lay in between. This CDR3 is built from 13 residues. Germline V gene sequence: CDR1 SGHDT, CDR2 YYEEEE. The CDR3 protein is CASSLGAGTEAFF. The CDR3 DNA reads as TGTGCCAGCAGCTTGGGAGCGGGCACTGAAGCTTTCTTT.

The V call is TRBV4-1, the J call TRBJ2-7; possible D gene TRBD1, 6 bases. This CDR3 region has 16 residues. V was cut by 1 base and J by 3 bases, with 16 bases left in between. Germline V gene lookup returns CDR1 MGHRA and CDR2 YSYEKL. The CDR3 sequence: CASSQGGQTAFYEQYF. CDR3 nucleotides: TGCGCCAGCAGCCAAGGGGGGCAGACGGCCTTCTACGAGCAGTACTTC.

The chain recombines TRBV7-6 with TRBJ1-4; D is ambiguous. Germline V lookup: CDR1 SGHVS, CDR2 FNYEAQ. The CDR3 is 13 amino acids. With 4 bases removed from V and 12 bases from J, the gap between germline ends came to 15 bases. The CDR3 reads CASSSLPELELFF. CDR3 in DNA: TGTGCCAGCAGCTCCCTGCCCGAGCTGGAACTGTTTTTT.

The rearrangement links TRBV19 to TRBJ2-5; perhaps TRBD1 as D (6 bases). Germline V gene data show CDR1 as LNHDA and CDR2 as SQIVND (reference sequence). This CDR3 contains 16 residues. Trimming took 5 bases from V and 5 from J, leaving 21 bases between them. The CDR3 region is CASSRRHGTQQETQYF. The CDR3 region has the DNA TGTGCCAGTAGTCGCCGCCACGGGACACAACAGGAGACCCAGTACTTC.

The chain employs TRBV2 and TRBJ2-4; D gene unclear. The CDR3 is made up of 13 amino acids. V dropped 4 bases and J dropped 3 bases, with 7 bases sitting between them. From germline, CDR1 is SNHLY and CDR2 FYNNEI. The CDR3 region has the DNA TGTGCCAGCAGTGTGAACTTCAAAAACATTCAGTACTTC. It yields the protein CASSVNFKNIQYF.

The chain uses TRBV7-9 and TRBJ2-5; the D gene is possibly TRBD1 (5 bases). This CDR3 is built from 15 residues. Germline lookup yields CDR1 SEHNR and CDR2 FQNEAQ (reference sequence). The V end was cut by 5 bases, the J end by 1 base, with 14 bases between. The CDR3 DNA reads TGTGCCAGCAGCCCGCACACAGGAGTCCAAGAGACCCAGTACTTC. This gives the protein CASSPHTGVQETQYF.

The chain carries TRBV18 and TRBJ2-6; 8 bases fit TRBD1. The CDR3 is 17 residues long. Germline V gene lookup returns CDR1 KGHSH and CDR2 LQKENI. V was pared by 5 bases and J by 10 bases, with 16 bases of the junction left unmatched. The CDR3 loop reads CASSAPDRDLGFNVLTF. The CDR3 bases are TGTGCCAGCTCAGCTCCGGACAGGGACTTGGGGTTTAACGTCCTGACTTTC.

The V and J genes are TRBV5-1 and TRBJ1-1, with TRBD1 matching 7 bases. CDR1 and CDR2 (germline): SGHRS, YFSETQ. Trimming cost V 3 bases and J 4 bases; bases outside gene matches: 6. The CDR3 is made up of 14 amino acids. CDR3 sequence (DNA): TGCGCCAGCAGCTCAGGGGGTGAGGGCACTGAAGCTTTCTTT. This codes for CASSSGGEGTEAFF. Complete variable domain (other parts from reference TRBV5-1 and TRBJ1-1): KAGVTQTPRYLIKTRGQQVTLSCSPISGHRSVSWYQQTPGQGLQFLFEYFSETQRNKGNFPGRFSGRQFSNSRSEMNVSTLELGDSALYLCASSSGGEGTEAFFGQGTRLTVV.